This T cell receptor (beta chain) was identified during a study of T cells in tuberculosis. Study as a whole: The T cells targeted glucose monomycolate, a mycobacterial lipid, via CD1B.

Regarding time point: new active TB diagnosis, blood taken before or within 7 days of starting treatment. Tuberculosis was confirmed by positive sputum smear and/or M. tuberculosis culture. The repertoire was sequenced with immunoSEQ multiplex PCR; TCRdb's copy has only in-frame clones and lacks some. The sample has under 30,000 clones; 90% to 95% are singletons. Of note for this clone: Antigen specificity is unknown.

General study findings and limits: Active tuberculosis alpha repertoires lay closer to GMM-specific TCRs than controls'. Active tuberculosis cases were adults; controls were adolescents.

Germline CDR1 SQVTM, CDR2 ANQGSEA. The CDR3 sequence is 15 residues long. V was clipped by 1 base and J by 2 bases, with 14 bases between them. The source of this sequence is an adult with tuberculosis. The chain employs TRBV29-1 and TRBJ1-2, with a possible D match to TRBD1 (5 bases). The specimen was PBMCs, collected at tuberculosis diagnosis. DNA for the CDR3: TGCAGCGTTGAAGGATCCGGGGGTATAAACTATGGCTACACCTTC. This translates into CSVEGSGGINYGYTF.